This T cell receptor beta chain is from a study of beta chain features in type 1 diabetes. Notes on the study in general: TCRB CDR3s were moderately but significantly shorter in Type 1 diabetes patients in all four CD4+ subsets.

V lost 6 bases to trimming and J lost 2 bases; unmatched junction nucleotides: 9. The CDR3 spans 15 residues. Looked up from germline, CDR1 is LGHNT and CDR2 is FRNRAP. This clone has only a few counts. Its target is unknown. Every bit of the isolated RNA underwent reverse transcription, so sequencing read expressed TCRB transcripts. Sequenced by immunoSEQ multiplex PCR; TCRdb stores in-frame clones only, minus some. The sample lists roughly 140,000 clones; about 9.3% were seen once. The receptor comes from a man aged 25 to 40 with type 1 diabetes. The chain uses TRBV12-5 and TRBJ2-5; TRBD1 matches 7 bases. The sequencing sample was made of central memory CD4+ T cells from blood. CDR3 in amino acids: CASGPWDSRQETQYF. DNA of the CDR3: TGTGCTAGTGGCCCATGGGACAGCCGGCAAGAGACCCAGTACTTC.